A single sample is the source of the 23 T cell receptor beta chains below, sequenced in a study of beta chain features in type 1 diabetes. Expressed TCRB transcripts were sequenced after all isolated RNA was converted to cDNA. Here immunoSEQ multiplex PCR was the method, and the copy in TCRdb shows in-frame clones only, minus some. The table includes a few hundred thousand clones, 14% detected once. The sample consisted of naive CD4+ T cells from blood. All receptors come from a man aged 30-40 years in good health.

CDR3 bases: TGCAGTGTTAGCTCCTACAATGAGCAGTTCTTC. Amino acids: CSVSSYNEQFF. The rearrangement links TRBV20-1 to TRBJ2-1, with D unresolved. Germline loops: CDR1 DFQATT, CDR2 SNEGSKA (reference sequence). The CDR3 totals 11 residues. The germline V and J ends were trimmed by 7 bases and 0 bases, with 4 bases remaining between them.

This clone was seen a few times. The CDR3 protein is CASSLDSTGQNIQYF. The CDR3 nucleotides read TGTGCCAGCAGCTTAGACTCGACCGGACAAAACATTCAGTACTTC. This chain joins TRBV7-2 and TRBJ2-4; D is ambiguous. Germline CDR1 SGHTA, CDR2 FQGNSA. Trimming took off 1 base at V and 5 bases at J, with 12 bases between the two ends. This CDR3 comprises 15 residues.

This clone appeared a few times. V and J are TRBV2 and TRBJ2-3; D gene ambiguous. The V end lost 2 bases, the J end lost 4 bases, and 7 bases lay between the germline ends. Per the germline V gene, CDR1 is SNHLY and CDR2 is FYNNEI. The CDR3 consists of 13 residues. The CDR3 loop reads CASSEMRADTQYF. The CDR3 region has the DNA TGTGCCAGCAGTGAAATGCGCGCAGATACGCAGTATTTT. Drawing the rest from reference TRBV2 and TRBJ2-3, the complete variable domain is EPEVTQTPSHQVTQMGQEVILRCVPISNHLYFYWYRQILGQKVEFLVSFYNNEISEKSEIFDDQFSVERPDGSNFTLKIRSTKLEDSAMYFCASSEMRADTQYFGPGTRLTVL.

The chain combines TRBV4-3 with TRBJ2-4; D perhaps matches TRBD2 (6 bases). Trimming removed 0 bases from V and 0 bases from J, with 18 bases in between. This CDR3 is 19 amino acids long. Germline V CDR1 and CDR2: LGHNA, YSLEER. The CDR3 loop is CASSQDRQGGEVAKNIQYF. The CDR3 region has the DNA TGCGCCAGCAGCCAAGATCGGCAGGGTGGGGAGGTAGCCAAAAACATTCAGTACTTC.

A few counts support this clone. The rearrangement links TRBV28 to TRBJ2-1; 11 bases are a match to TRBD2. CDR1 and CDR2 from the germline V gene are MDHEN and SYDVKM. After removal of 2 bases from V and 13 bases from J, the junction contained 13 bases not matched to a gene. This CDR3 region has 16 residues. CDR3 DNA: TGTGCCAGCAGTTTAAGGACTAGCGGGCCTTCACCGCTCCAGTTCTTC. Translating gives CASSLRTSGPSPLQFF.

CDR3 region: CASSWEHNEKLFF. CDR3 in DNA: TGTGCCAGCAGTTGGGAGCATAATGAAAAACTGTTTTTT. This chain uses TRBV6-6 with TRBJ1-4; D uncertain. The CDR3 is made up of 13 amino acids. Per the germline V gene, CDR1 is MNHNY and CDR2 is SVGAGI (reference sequence). Trimming took 4 bases from V and 4 from J, leaving 7 bases between them.

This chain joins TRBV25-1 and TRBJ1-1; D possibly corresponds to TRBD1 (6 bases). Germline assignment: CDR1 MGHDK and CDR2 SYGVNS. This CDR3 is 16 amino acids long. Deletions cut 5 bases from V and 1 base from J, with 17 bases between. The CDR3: CASSPIGGTGNTEAFF. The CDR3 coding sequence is TGTGCCAGCAGTCCAATAGGGGGGACGGGGAACACTGAAGCTTTCTTT. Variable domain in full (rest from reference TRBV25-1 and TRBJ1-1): EADIYQTPRYLVIGTGKKITLECSQTMGHDKMYWYQQDPGMELHLIHYSYGVNSTEKGDLSSESTVSRIRTEHFPLTLESARPSHTSQYLCASSPIGGTGNTEAFFGQGTRLTVV.

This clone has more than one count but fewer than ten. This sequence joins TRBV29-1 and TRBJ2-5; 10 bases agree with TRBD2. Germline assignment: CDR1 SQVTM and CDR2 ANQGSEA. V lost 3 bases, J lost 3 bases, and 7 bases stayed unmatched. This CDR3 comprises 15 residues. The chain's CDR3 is CSVDGLAGVKETQYF. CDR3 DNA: TGCAGCGTTGATGGTCTAGCGGGAGTGAAAGAGACCCAGTACTTC.

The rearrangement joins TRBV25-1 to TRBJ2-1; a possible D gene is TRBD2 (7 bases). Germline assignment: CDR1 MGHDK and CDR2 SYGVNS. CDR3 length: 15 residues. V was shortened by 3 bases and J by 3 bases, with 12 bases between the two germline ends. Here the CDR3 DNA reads TGTGCCAGCAGTGAGGCGGGGGCGGTCTACAATGAGCAGTTCTTC. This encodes CASSEAGAVYNEQFF.

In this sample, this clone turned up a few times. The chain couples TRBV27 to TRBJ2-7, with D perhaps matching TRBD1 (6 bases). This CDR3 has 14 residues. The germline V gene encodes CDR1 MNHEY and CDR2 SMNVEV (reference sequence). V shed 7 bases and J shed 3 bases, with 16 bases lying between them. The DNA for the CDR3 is TGTGCCAGCAAACCCCTGGGGGCCAACTACGAGCAGTACGTC. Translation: CASKPLGANYEQYV.

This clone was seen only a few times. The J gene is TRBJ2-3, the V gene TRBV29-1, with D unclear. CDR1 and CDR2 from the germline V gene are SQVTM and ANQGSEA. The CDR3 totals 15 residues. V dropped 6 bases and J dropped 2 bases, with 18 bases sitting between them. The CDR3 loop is CSVRPRADPTDTQYF. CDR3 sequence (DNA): TGCAGCGTCCGGCCAAGGGCTGATCCCACAGATACGCAGTATTTT.

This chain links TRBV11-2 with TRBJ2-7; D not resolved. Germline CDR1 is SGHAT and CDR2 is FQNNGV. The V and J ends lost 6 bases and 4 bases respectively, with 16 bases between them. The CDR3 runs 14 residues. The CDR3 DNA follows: TGTGCCAGCAGTGCTTACATCAGAGTTTACGAGCAGTACTTC. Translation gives CASSAYIRVYEQYF. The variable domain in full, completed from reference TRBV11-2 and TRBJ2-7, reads EAGVAQSPRYKIIEKRQSVAFWCNPISGHATLYWYQQILGQGPKLLIQFQNNGVVDDSQLPKDRFSAERLKGVDSTLKIQPAKLEDSAVYLCASSAYIRVYEQYFGPGTRLTVT.

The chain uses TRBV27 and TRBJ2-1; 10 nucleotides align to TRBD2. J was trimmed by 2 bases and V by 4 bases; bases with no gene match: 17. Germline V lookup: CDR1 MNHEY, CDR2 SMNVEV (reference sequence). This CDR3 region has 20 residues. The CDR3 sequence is CASSSTTPMSSGGPYNEQFF. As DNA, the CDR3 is TGTGCCAGCAGTTCCACCACGCCGATGTCTAGCGGGGGCCCCTACAATGAGCAGTTCTTC.

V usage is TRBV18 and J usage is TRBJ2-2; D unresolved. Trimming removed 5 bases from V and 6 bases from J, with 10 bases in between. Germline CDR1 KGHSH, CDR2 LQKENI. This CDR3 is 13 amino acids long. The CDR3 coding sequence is TGTGCCAGCTCAACCGCCCAATCCGGGGAGCTGTTTTTT. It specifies CASSTAQSGELFF.

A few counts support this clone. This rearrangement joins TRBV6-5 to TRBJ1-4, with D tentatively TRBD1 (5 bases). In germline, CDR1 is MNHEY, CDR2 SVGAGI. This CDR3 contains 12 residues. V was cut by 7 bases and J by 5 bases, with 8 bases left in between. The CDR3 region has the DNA TGTGCCAGCACCTCAGGGAATGAAAAACTGTTTTTT. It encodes CASTSGNEKLFF.

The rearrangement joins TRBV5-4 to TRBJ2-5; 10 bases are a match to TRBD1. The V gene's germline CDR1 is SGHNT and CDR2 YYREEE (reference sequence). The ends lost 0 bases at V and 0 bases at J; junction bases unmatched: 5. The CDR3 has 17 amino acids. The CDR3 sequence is CASSLGQGAIYQETQYF. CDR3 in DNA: TGTGCCAGCAGCTTGGGACAGGGGGCCATCTACCAAGAGACCCAGTACTTC.

CDR3 amino acids: CASSLAPEETQYF. For the CDR3, the DNA is TGCGCCAGCAGCTTGGCCCCTGAAGAGACCCAGTACTTC. This rearrangement joins TRBV5-1 to TRBJ2-5; D uncertain. Germline V gene lookup returns CDR1 SGHRS and CDR2 YFSETQ. CDR3 length equals 13 residues. The V end lost 0 bases, the J end lost 3 bases, and 6 bases lay between the germline ends. The variable domain in full, completed from reference TRBV5-1 and TRBJ2-5, reads KAGVTQTPRYLIKTRGQQVTLSCSPISGHRSVSWYQQTPGQGLQFLFEYFSETQRNKGNFPGRFSGRQFSNSRSEMNVSTLELGDSALYLCASSLAPEETQYFGPGTRLLVL.

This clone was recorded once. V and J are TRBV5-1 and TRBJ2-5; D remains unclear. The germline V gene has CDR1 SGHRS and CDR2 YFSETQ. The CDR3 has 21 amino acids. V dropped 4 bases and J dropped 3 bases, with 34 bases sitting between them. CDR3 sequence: CASSRVGVFWKGSPSKETQYF. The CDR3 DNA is TGCGCCAGCAGCCGAGTTGGAGTGTTCTGGAAGGGATCCCCTTCTAAAGAGACCCAGTACTTC.

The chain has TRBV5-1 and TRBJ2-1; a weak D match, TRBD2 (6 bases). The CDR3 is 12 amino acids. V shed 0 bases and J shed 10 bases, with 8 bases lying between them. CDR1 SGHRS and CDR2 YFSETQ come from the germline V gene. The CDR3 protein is CASSLVAGEQFF. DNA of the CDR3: TGCGCCAGCAGCTTGGTTGCGGGAGAGCAGTTCTTC.

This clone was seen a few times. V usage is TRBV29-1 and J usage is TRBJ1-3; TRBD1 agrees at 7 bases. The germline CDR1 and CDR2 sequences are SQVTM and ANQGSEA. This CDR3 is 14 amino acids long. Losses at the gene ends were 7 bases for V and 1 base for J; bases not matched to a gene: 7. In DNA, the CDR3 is TGCAGCGCTATATGGGACAGATCTGGAAACACCATATATTTT. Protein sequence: CSAIWDRSGNTIYF. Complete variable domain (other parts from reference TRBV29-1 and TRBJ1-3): SAVISQKPSRDICQRGTSLTIQCQVDSQVTMMFWYRQQPGQSLTLIATANQGSEATYESGFVIDKFPISRPNLTFSTLTVSNMSPEDSSIYLCSAIWDRSGNTIYFGEGSWLTVV.

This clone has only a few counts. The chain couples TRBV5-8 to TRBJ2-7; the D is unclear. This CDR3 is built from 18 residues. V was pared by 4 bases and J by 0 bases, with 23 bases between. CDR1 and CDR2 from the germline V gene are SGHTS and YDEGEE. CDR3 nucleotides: TGTGCCAGCAGCCCTGGTGCGGAACAATTCGCAAGCTCCTACGAGCAGTACGTC. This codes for CASSPGAEQFASSYEQYV.

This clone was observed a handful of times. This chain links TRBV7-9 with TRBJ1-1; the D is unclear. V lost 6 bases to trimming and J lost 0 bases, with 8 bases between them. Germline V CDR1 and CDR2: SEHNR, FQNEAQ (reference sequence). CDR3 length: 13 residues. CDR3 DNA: TGTGCCAGCAGTCAAGGGATGAACACTGAAGCTTTCTTT. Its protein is CASSQGMNTEAFF.

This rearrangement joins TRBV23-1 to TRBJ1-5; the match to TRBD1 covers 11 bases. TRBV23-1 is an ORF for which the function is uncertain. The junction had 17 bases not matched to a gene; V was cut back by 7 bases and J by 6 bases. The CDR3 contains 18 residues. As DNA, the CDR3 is TGCGCCAGCACCCCGCAATCGACCGGGACAGGGGGGCTTCAGCCCCAGCATTTT. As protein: CASTPQSTGTGGLQPQHF.